The present TCR beta chain was sequenced within a study of cytomegalovirus exposure and HLA in healthy donors. The study's findings and limits: The productive fraction for most TCR beta V segments was about 90% or about 30% in an earlier analysis. Solely CMV serostatus was available to characterize immune exposure. According to reports, the classifier identified cytomegalovirus status with high specificity and sensitivity.

This clone turned up a few times. Its cognate antigen is unknown. A multiplex PCR was run with 60 Vbeta primers and 13 Jbeta primers. The repertoire was sequenced with immunoSEQ multiplex PCR; TCRdb's copy has only in-frame clones and lacks some. Of around 94,000 clones listed, around 63% were seen once; the top ten hold approximately 4.3%. The donors comprised healthy bone marrow donors. CDR1 is SQVTM, CDR2 ANQGSEA, per germline. The CDR3 is 13 amino acids. V shed 6 bases and J shed 4 bases, with 12 bases lying between them. Sequences were obtained from PBMCs. This chain joins TRBV29-1 and TRBJ2-2, with TRBD2 as a possible D gene (6 bases). This receptor was obtained from a human donor in good health. CDR3 sequence: CSVNSGFTGELFF. In nucleotides, the CDR3 is TGCAGCGTAAATAGCGGCTTCACCGGGGAGCTGTTTTTT.